This T cell receptor (beta chain) was profiled in a study of breast tumors, draining lymph nodes, adjacent tissues. Study-level findings and limits: The data were judged consistent with most tumor T cells coming from lymph node and expanding in tumor. Tumor repertoires ranked between lymph nodes and nontumor tissue in diversity, with V and J gene preferences. Tumor and nontumor repertoires were significantly more similar in luminal-like than in basal-like breast cancer. Tumor T cell lymph node origin was a supported hypothesis, not proven.

Axillary draining lymph nodes of breast cancer patients supplied the node samples. About this clonotype itself: The target antigen is unknown.

The CDR3 spans 14 residues. V was clipped by 5 bases and J by 9 bases, with 17 bases between them. CDR1 is MNHEY and CDR2 is SVGEGT in the germline V gene. Each CDR3 protein gets one entry after TCRdb re-called the multiplex PCR reads with MiXCR. The sample lists 150,000 to 200,000 distinct CDR3 sequences, around 33% seen once, with 3.8% in the top ten. This chain joins TRBV6-2 or TRBV6-3 and TRBJ2-1, with TRBD2 as a possible D gene (7 bases). The clonotype comes from a female donor with breast cancer. Some clones in this sample may be carry-over from other donors' samples. The source material was axillary lymph node tissue. The DNA for the CDR3 is TGTGCCAGCAGTCTACAGACCCGGGGGGCTGAGCAGTTCTTC. Translated: CASSLQTRGAEQFF.